This T cell receptor beta chain was retrieved from a study of tumor-infiltrating lymphocytes in primary liver carcinoma. The wider study: The study enrolled male and female patients aged 30 to 69 years. Overall study results and limits: Tumor tissue displayed a significantly greater top-250-clone fraction than blood (p = 0.039).

After removal of 3 bases from V and 3 bases from J, the junction contained 6 bases not matched to a gene. The CDR3 sequence is 15 residues long. Germline assignment: CDR1 GTSNPN and CDR2 SVGIG (reference sequence). The researchers produced TCR beta cDNA from roughly 500 ng total RNA with a constant-region primer. TCR beta libraries came from three nested multiplex PCR rounds using slightly modified ARM-PCR. Rounds one and two of PCR, each of approximately 11 cycles, were primed with TRBV1-TRBV30 forward primers and a C-beta reverse primer. TCRdb recomputed calls from the multiplex PCR reads with MiXCR, one row per CDR3 protein. This table has about 300,000 distinct CDR3 sequences, 65% appearing once. Both blood RNA, taken from unsorted whole blood, and germline DNA were extracted. HBV chronically infected the treatment-naive patients. Turning to this clonotype: Antigen: not known.

The chain joins TRBV30 to TRBJ2-1; 9 nucleotides align to TRBD1. The receptor was derived from a man aged 35-49 years with primary liver carcinoma and hepatitis B virus infection. Sequenced: peripheral blood. The CDR3 nucleotides read TGTGCCTGGAGGGGAGGGACAGGGCTCTACAATGAGCAGTTCTTC. Its protein product is CAWRGGTGLYNEQFF.